Below, 16 T cell receptor beta chains from the same sample are listed, as sequenced in a study of control samples from healthy donors and cancer patients. Clones were read by immunoSEQ multiplex PCR, and TCRdb kept only the in-frame ones, dropping some. The sample shows 150,000 to 200,000 clones, 90% of them seen only once. Sequencing was done on a sample of blood. The source of these receptors is a woman between 45 and 60 years old in good health.

The V gene is TRBV9, the J gene TRBJ1-2, with TRBD1 matching over 7 bases. The CDR3 length is 14 residues. The J segment lost 7 bases and the V segment lost 4 bases, leaving 10 bases of the junction unmatched. From germline, CDR1 is SGDLS and CDR2 YYNGEE. As DNA, the CDR3 is TGTGCCAGCAGCTACACCCGGGACAGAGGTGGCTACACCTTC. Translating it yields CASSYTRDRGGYTF.

The chain links TRBV5-1 to TRBJ2-5; 7 nucleotides agree with TRBD2. Looked up from germline, CDR1 is SGHRS and CDR2 is YFSETQ. J was trimmed by 5 bases and V by 4 bases; bases with no gene match: 11. The length of the CDR3 is 15 residues. CDR3 coding DNA: TGCGCCAGCAGCACAGCGCGCGGGGGAGGTGAGACCCAGTACTTC. It encodes CASSTARGGGETQYF.

This chain connects TRBV30 to TRBJ2-3; 9 bases line up with TRBD1. CDR1 GTSNPN and CDR2 SVGIG come from the germline V gene (reference sequence). V lost 3 bases, J lost 6 bases, and 13 bases stayed unmatched. The CDR3 has 16 amino acids. As DNA, the CDR3 is TGTGCCTGGAGCCTAGGTACAGGGGGCTCACCCGATACGCAGTATTTT. Translating gives CAWSLGTGGSPDTQYF.

This chain uses TRBV4-1 with TRBJ1-2; no clear D. Trimming took 1 base from V and 8 from J, leaving 11 bases between them. This CDR3 contains 13 residues. Germline V gene sequence: CDR1 MGHRA, CDR2 YSYEKL. The CDR3 spells CASSQAGPAGYTF. CDR3 DNA sequence: TGCGCCAGCAGCCAAGCAGGCCCGGCGGGCTACACCTTC.

With regard to this clone: Other DNA sequences from this sample encode an identical CDR3 as well. The chain joins TRBV3-1 (or the pseudogene TRBV3-2) to TRBJ2-3; D is uncertain. CDR3 length: 14 amino acids. Trimming shortened V by 0 bases and J by 2 bases, and 6 bases separated the two germline ends. The germline CDR1 and CDR2 sequences are LGHDT and YNNKEL (reference sequence). As DNA, the CDR3 is TGTGCCAGCAGCCAAGAGGGCCTCACAGATACGCAGTATTTT. It encodes CASSQEGLTDTQYF.

For the CDR3, the DNA is TGTGCCATCAGTGAGTCCGGTGGGGGCAATGAGCAGTTCTTC. As protein: CAISESGGGNEQFF. This chain links TRBV10-3 with TRBJ2-1; D tentatively reads TRBD1 or TRBD2 (5 bases each). Looked up from germline, CDR1 is ENHRY and CDR2 is SYGVKD. V was trimmed by 0 bases and J by 6 bases, leaving 9 bases between them. The CDR3 has 14 residues.

The rearrangement joins TRBV5-1 to TRBJ2-3; D is perhaps TRBD1 or TRBD2 (6 bases each). The germline V gene encodes CDR1 SGHRS and CDR2 YFSETQ. The V and J ends lost 0 bases and 0 bases respectively, with 8 bases between them. This CDR3 contains 15 residues. CDR3 coding DNA: TGCGCCAGCAGCTTGGAGGGGGGTAGCACAGATACGCAGTATTTT. Protein sequence: CASSLEGGSTDTQYF. The full variable domain, with the rest looked up from reference TRBV5-1 and TRBJ2-3, is KAGVTQTPRYLIKTRGQQVTLSCSPISGHRSVSWYQQTPGQGLQFLFEYFSETQRNKGNFPGRFSGRQFSNSRSEMNVSTLELGDSALYLCASSLEGGSTDTQYFGPGTRLTVL.

Only a few counts were recorded for this clone. V gene TRBV2 combines with J gene TRBJ1-4; 11 nucleotides agree with TRBD1. Germline assignment: CDR1 SNHLY and CDR2 FYNNEI. The junction had 12 bases not matched to a gene; V was cut back by 8 bases and J by 7 bases. The CDR3 sequence is 16 residues long. CDR3 sequence: CASSETTGTGGEKLFF. The CDR3 bases are TGTGCCAGCTCCGAGACGACCGGGACAGGGGGTGAAAAACTGTTTTTT.

This clone was counted once. This CDR3 reads CASSGVARGSYNEQFF. The CDR3 DNA is TGTGCCAGTAGTGGGGTAGCCAGAGGGTCCTACAATGAGCAGTTCTTC. V and J are TRBV19 and TRBJ2-1; a weak D match, TRBD2 (5 bases). CDR1 and CDR2 (germline): LNHDA, SQIVND (reference sequence). The CDR3 extends over 16 amino acids. V was trimmed by 5 bases and J by 1 base, leaving 15 bases between them. Looking up the rest from reference TRBV19 and TRBJ2-1 gives the full variable domain: DGGITQSPKYLFRKEGQNVTLSCEQNLNHDAMYWYRQDPGQGLRLIYYSQIVNDFQKGDIAEGYSVSREKKESFPLTVTSAQKNPTAFYLCASSGVARGSYNEQFFGPGTRLTVL.

V is TRBV15 and J is TRBJ2-4; D is uncertain. CDR3 length equals 13 residues. Germline lookup yields CDR1 LNHNV and CDR2 YYDKDF (reference sequence). The V end was cut by 5 bases, the J end by 6 bases, with 11 bases between. CDR3 region: CATSVRYANIQYF. DNA of the CDR3: TGTGCCACCAGCGTTCGATATGCAAACATTCAGTACTTC.

For the CDR3, the DNA is TGTGCCAGTTGCAAGGAGACCCGTAATCAGCCCCAGCATTTT. It codes for CASCKETRNQPQHF. The V call is TRBV2, the J call TRBJ1-5; unclear D gene. V was shortened by 9 bases and J by 4 bases, with 16 bases between the two germline ends. From germline, CDR1 is SNHLY and CDR2 FYNNEI. CDR3 length: 14 residues.

The table lists this clone with a few counts. CDR3 nucleotides: TGTGCCAGCAGCCAACAGAGCTCCTATAATTCACCCCTCCACTTT. Translating it yields CASSQQSSYNSPLHF. The chain is built from TRBV6-2 or TRBV6-3 and TRBJ1-6; no definite D call. The CDR3 extends over 15 amino acids. Germline V gene lookup returns CDR1 MNHEY and CDR2 SVGEGT. V lost 6 bases and J 0 bases, leaving 9 bases between the germline ends.

The CDR3: CASSHDRGLRYGYTF. The CDR3 DNA is TGTGCCAGCAGCCACGACAGGGGCTTACGCTATGGCTACACCTTC. The chain recombines TRBV7-9 with TRBJ1-2, with 8 bases that match TRBD1. Germline V gives CDR1 SEHNR, CDR2 FQNEAQ (reference sequence). The length of the CDR3 is 15 residues. The V segment lost 5 bases and the J segment 4 bases; nucleotides outside the gene matches: 9.

Comments on this clone: This sample includes further DNA sequences coding for the same CDR3. V and J are TRBV6-5 and TRBJ1-4; 9 bases map to TRBD1. The CDR3 is made up of 16 amino acids. Per the germline V gene, CDR1 is MNHEY and CDR2 is SVGAGI. V gave up 2 bases and J gave up 7 bases; unmatched junction bases: 8. This CDR3 reads CASSYGGTGRGEKLFF. The CDR3 DNA follows: TGTGCCAGCAGTTACGGGGGGACAGGGCGGGGTGAAAAACTGTTTTTT.

V and J are TRBV24-1 and TRBJ1-3; D gene uncertain. Germline loops: CDR1 KGHDR, CDR2 SFDVKD. CDR3 length: 13 amino acids. V lost 5 bases, J lost 2 bases, and 6 bases lay in between. CDR3 in DNA: TGTGCCACCAGTGCCGGGCCTGGAAACACCATATATTTT. This sequence encodes CATSAGPGNTIYF.

The V call is TRBV18, the J call TRBJ2-4; TRBD2 matches 7 bases. The germline CDR1 and CDR2 sequences are KGHSH and LQKENI. The J segment lost 3 bases and the V segment lost 3 bases, leaving 5 bases of the junction unmatched. There are 15 residues in the CDR3. The CDR3 DNA follows: TGTGCCAGCTCACCGCCGCCGGGGGGCAAAAACATTCAGTACTTC. Amino acid sequence: CASSPPPGGKNIQYF.